This T cell receptor (beta chain) was profiled in a study of OX40 agonist ivuxolimab in advanced cancers. With respect to the entire study: The costimulatory receptor OX40 (CD134) was targeted by ivuxolimab, a fully human IgG2 agonistic monoclonal antibody. Intravenous ivuxolimab was administered to patients every 2 weeks at six dose levels: 0.01, 0.1, 0.3, 1.5, 3 and 10 mg/kg. Among the 50 to 55 dose-escalation patients, about 20 had hepatocellular carcinoma, some 15 melanoma, 9 renal cell carcinoma and 9 head and neck cancer. A male proportion of under 85% and a mean age of about 60 years, ranging from 23 to 79, were recorded for the dose-escalation cohort. Patients were allowed to have had prior anti-PD-1, anti-PD-L1 or anti-CTLA-4 therapy, and around 40% of the dose-escalation patients had previously received checkpoint inhibitors. Partial responses occurred in three dose-escalation patients: two with cutaneous melanoma and one with hepatocellular carcinoma. The purpose of peripheral TCRbeta sequencing was to test whether ivuxolimab changed TCR sequence diversity and led to clonal T-cell expansion. The paper describes the monotherapy dose-escalation part (N ≈ 50 patients) of the phase I trial of ivuxolimab. Overall results and qualifications from the work: In the 0.1-3.0 mg/kg groups, partial responders were among the patients with the lowest normalized peripheral clonal expansion, particularly in CD8+ T cells. After ivuxolimab, more expanded clones were found on average in CD8+ T cells than in CD4+ T cells. The antigen specificity of the peripheral T cells that underwent clonal expansion was not determined. At doses of 0.1 to 3.0 mg/kg, clonal expansion of both CD4+ and CD8+ T cells in blood was seen between baseline and week 6. Low levels of normalized T-cell clonal expansion were also seen in some patients who did not respond.

This clone appeared a single time. Which antigen it targets is not known. No quality values exist for individual bases; no much larger clone is one base distant. Reading from cysteine to phenylalanine, the CDR3 counts 13 amino acids. The sequence is cut down to CDR3 DNA, 39 bases in frame from base 1. From a lookup of the germline V gene, CDR1 and CDR2 are SNHLY and FYNNEI. V loses 7 bases of germline sequence and J loses 8 bases, and the interval between the two ends is 14 bases. The trial excluded patients who had a history of autoimmune disease or who were on systemic immunosuppression. Peripheral blood for TCR sequencing was collected from all dose cohorts at baseline, on cycle 4 day 1, and on cycle 7 day 1. The samples were drawn from a first-in-human, open-label, multicenter phase I dose-escalation trial of ivuxolimab. Adults with locally advanced or metastatic melanoma, renal cell carcinoma, hepatocellular carcinoma or head and neck squamous cell carcinoma were enrolled in the trial. Before TCR sequencing, CD4+ T cells and CD8+ T cells were sorted from peripheral blood as separate populations.

Genomic DNA was extracted from sorted cells for sequencing of the TCRbeta CDR3 region. The immunoSEQ Assay was used to sequence the TCRbeta CDR3 regions. The table was pulled from immuneACCESS by TCRdb, which kept in-frame rearrangements only. Such tables lose some clones; where checked, under half of the loss comes from unresolved V genes, and the rest has no known cause. In this sample the table shows about 98,000 clones, about 92% of which occur a single time. 0.25% to 0.3% of the sample goes to the ten largest clones. Sequenced here: CD4+ or CD8+ T cells sorted from blood, sampled in a trial of the OX40 agonist ivuxolimab. The chain links TRBV2 with TRBJ2-2, with TRBD1 perhaps the D gene, on 7 matching bases. The TCR was taken from an adult with an advanced solid tumor such as melanoma, head and neck, liver or kidney cancer. The DNA is TGTGCCAGCAAGGACAGGAGGGTGGGGGAGCTGTTTTTT. Its protein is CASKDRRVGELFF.